What follows are 32 T cell receptor beta chains derived from one specimen sequenced in a study of blood T cells in healthy people across ages. Using a J-beta primer mix together with a sample-barcoded 5' primer, a second PCR was run for about 6 to 12 cycles. Each CDR3 protein is one row after TCRdb ran MiXCR on the 5' RACE reads. The table includes over 1,200,000 distinct CDR3 sequences, almost 60% detected once. The material sequenced was blood. Every receptor here comes from a man between 18 and 35 years old in good health.

This clonotype turned up a few times. The chain links TRBV24-1 to TRBJ2-2, with D possibly being TRBD2 (6 bases). V was cut by 8 bases and J by 4 bases, with 10 bases left in between. Germline lookup yields CDR1 KGHDR and CDR2 SFDVKD. This CDR3 comprises 13 residues. The CDR3 loop reads CATKEGSTGELFF. For the CDR3, the DNA is TGTGCCACCAAGGAGGGGAGCACCGGGGAGCTGTTTTTT.

This sequence joins TRBV7-7 and TRBJ2-3, with 7 bases matching TRBD1. The CDR3 covers 16 residues. After removal of 5 bases from V and 1 base from J, the junction contained 9 bases not matched to a gene. Germline assignment: CDR1 SSHAT and CDR2 FNYEAQ (reference sequence). The CDR3 DNA follows: TGTGCCAGCAGCCCCCTACAAACAGGGGGCACAGATACGCAGTATTTT. This sequence encodes CASSPLQTGGTDTQYF.

This clonotype was counted only a few times. J is TRBJ2-1 and V is TRBV20-1, with a possible D match to TRBD1 (6 bases). CDR1 and CDR2 from the germline V gene are DFQATT and SNEGSKA (reference sequence). Trimming pared 3 bases from V and 5 bases from J, leaving 20 bases between. CDR3 length: 16 amino acids. DNA for the CDR3: TGCAGTGCTAGGAGGGGGATAGGGCTCGGGAACAATGAGCAGTTCTTC. Translated: CSARRGIGLGNNEQFF.

The chain carries TRBV10-3 and TRBJ2-3, with 8 positions matching TRBD1. This CDR3 contains 14 residues. Looked up from germline, CDR1 is ENHRY and CDR2 is SYGVKD. The V segment lost 6 bases and the J segment 3 bases; nucleotides outside the gene matches: 5. The chain's CDR3 is CAIRRTGRTDTQYF. CDR3 in DNA: TGTGCCATCAGGCGGACAGGGAGGACAGATACGCAGTATTTT.

This sequence joins TRBV15 and TRBJ2-5; 7 nucleotides match TRBD1. The CDR3 spans 12 residues. Trimming at V came to 6 bases and at J to 2 bases, leaving 0 bases not matched to a gene. CDR1 and CDR2 from the germline V gene are LNHNV and YYDKDF (reference sequence). The CDR3 spells CATRDRQETQYF. The DNA of the CDR3 is TGTGCCACCAGGGACAGGCAAGAGACCCAGTACTTC. The variable domain in full, completed from reference TRBV15 and TRBJ2-5, reads DAMVIQNPRYQVTQFGKPVTLSCSQTLNHNVMYWYQQKSSQAPKLLFHYYDKDFNNEADTPDNFQSRRPNTSFCFLDIRSPGLGDTAMYLCATRDRQETQYFGPGTRLLVL.

This clonotype came up a few times. This sequence joins TRBV4-1 and TRBJ2-1; D gene ambiguous. The V end was cut by 7 bases, the J end by 13 bases, with 14 bases between. Germline CDR1 reads MGHRA; CDR2 reads YSYEKL. CDR3 length equals 11 residues. CDR3 DNA: TGCGCCAGCAAGGGCCCTAAAGGTCAGTTCTTC. This sequence encodes CASKGPKGQFF.

The chain recombines TRBV2 with TRBJ1-6, with 10 bases aligning to TRBD1. This CDR3 region has 13 residues. Germline V gene data show CDR1 as SNHLY and CDR2 as FYNNEI. J was trimmed by 10 bases and V by 7 bases; bases with no gene match: 4. The DNA of the CDR3 is TGTGCCAGCAAGGGACAGGGGTTCTCACCCCTCCACTTT. Translation: CASKGQGFSPLHF.

The genes are TRBV20-1 and TRBJ2-7; D unresolved. The CDR3 extends over 12 amino acids. Germline V gives CDR1 DFQATT, CDR2 SNEGSKA (reference sequence). Trimming pared 4 bases from V and 4 bases from J, leaving 11 bases between. Here the CDR3 DNA reads TGCAGTGCTACAATGGACCTTTACGAGCAGTACTTC. Encoded protein: CSATMDLYEQYF.

This clonotype appeared once. This sequence joins TRBV18 and TRBJ1-4, with 7 bases matching TRBD1. J was trimmed by 7 bases and V by 6 bases; bases with no gene match: 8. CDR3 size: 14 residues. In germline, CDR1 is KGHSH, CDR2 LQKENI. CDR3 loop: CASSLGQAREKLFF. The CDR3, as DNA: TGTGCCAGCTCCCTTGGACAGGCGCGTGAAAAACTGTTTTTT.

The chain employs TRBV10-2 and TRBJ1-2, with unresolved D. Looked up from germline, CDR1 is WSHSY and CDR2 is SAAADI. This CDR3 has 11 amino acids. The ends were cut back, 6 bases at V and 8 bases at J, with 10 bases in the middle. The CDR3 loop reads CASRDLTGYTF. CDR3 sequence (DNA): TGCGCCAGCAGGGACCTTACGGGCTACACCTTC.

This rearrangement joins TRBV2 to TRBJ2-1; no definite D call. The CDR3 sequence is 13 residues long. CDR1 is SNHLY, CDR2 FYNNEI, per germline. V was cut by 8 bases and J by 7 bases, with 15 bases left in between. For the CDR3, the DNA is TGTGCCAGCGCCATCCTTCATGGGAATGAGCAGTTCTTC. Protein sequence: CASAILHGNEQFF.

The chain has TRBV9 and TRBJ2-5; no clear D gene. Per the germline V gene, CDR1 is SGDLS and CDR2 is YYNGEE. The CDR3 length is 15 residues. Between the trimmed V and J ends, which lost 0 bases and 5 bases, there was a span of 14 bases. As DNA, the CDR3 is TGTGCCAGCAGCGTAGACGGTACACCGAAGGAGACCCAGTACTTC. This gives the protein CASSVDGTPKETQYF.

The gene calls are TRBV6-5 and TRBJ1-5; D uncertain. The V gene lost 5 bases and the J gene lost 3 bases, with 11 bases spanning the gap. Per the germline V gene, CDR1 is MNHEY and CDR2 is SVGAGI. This CDR3 contains 14 residues. CDR3 nucleotides: TGTGCCAGCAGTGAAATGCTTTCCAATCAGCCCCAGCATTTT. As protein: CASSEMLSNQPQHF.

The rearrangement joins TRBV11-2 to TRBJ2-7; D not certain. This CDR3 has 14 amino acids. Germline-derived CDR1 and CDR2 are SGHAT and FQNNGV. V was clipped by 3 bases and J by 5 bases, with 14 bases between them. CDR3 bases: TGTGCCAGCAGCTTCACCGGACCTAACAACGAGCAGTACTTC. As protein: CASSFTGPNNEQYF.

This clonotype was observed a handful of times. The V gene is TRBV12-3 or TRBV12-4, the J gene TRBJ1-1; D possibly corresponds to TRBD1 (6 bases). This CDR3 region has 13 residues. The V end lost 8 bases, the J end lost 6 bases, and 16 bases lay between the germline ends. The CDR3 DNA is TGTGCCAGCTCAGACAGGCTGAATTCTGAAGCTTTCTTT. Translation: CASSDRLNSEAFF.

The J gene is TRBJ1-1, the V gene TRBV12-3 or TRBV12-4, with D possibly being TRBD1 (5 bases). The V and J ends lost 5 bases and 7 bases respectively, with 17 bases between them. This CDR3 region has 14 residues. CDR3 sequence: CASSRDSLGVEAFF. The CDR3, as DNA: TGTGCCAGCAGTAGAGACAGTCTGGGGGTTGAAGCTTTCTTT.

The chain links TRBV6-1 to TRBJ1-6; weak D call: TRBD1 (5 bases). V lost 3 bases, J lost 11 bases, and 14 bases lay in between. CDR1 and CDR2 (germline): MNHNS, SASEGT. This CDR3 comprises 14 residues. CDR3 nucleotides: TGTGCCAGCAGTGAGTCGACAGTTTCAGCACCCCTCCACTTT. Translated, it gives CASSESTVSAPLHF.

This clonotype appeared once. The rearrangement uses TRBV7-9 and TRBJ2-3; TRBD2 aligns across 12 bases. CDR3 length: 16 amino acids. V gave up 4 bases and J gave up 6 bases; unmatched junction bases: 8. Germline V gives CDR1 SEHNR, CDR2 FQNEAQ (reference sequence). This CDR3 reads CASSSPGLAGRDTQYF. DNA of the CDR3: TGTGCCAGCAGCTCACCGGGACTAGCGGGCAGGGATACGCAGTATTTT.

In this sample, this clonotype turned up a few times. The V and J genes are TRBV4-1 and TRBJ1-2; TRBD1 agrees at 7 bases. Losses at the gene ends were 4 bases for V and 6 bases for J; bases not matched to a gene: 5. In germline, CDR1 is MGHRA, CDR2 YSYEKL. The CDR3 extends over 13 amino acids. CDR3 DNA: TGCGCCAGCAGCCTTCAAGGGGGCCATGGCTACACCTTC. Protein sequence: CASSLQGGHGYTF.

The chain couples TRBV7-9 to TRBJ1-4, with no clear D. From germline, CDR1 is SEHNR and CDR2 FQNEAQ (reference sequence). The CDR3 runs 14 residues. Trimming shortened V by 5 bases and J by 12 bases, and 19 bases separated the two germline ends. CDR3 amino acids: CASSPTAGFGELFF. Written as DNA, the CDR3 is TGTGCCAGCAGCCCGACCGCGGGTTTCGGTGAACTGTTTTTT.

Note on this clonotype: Mismatch with germline at one junction end may stem from a read error. V is TRBV3-1 and J is TRBJ2-7, with a possible D match to TRBD2 (6 bases). This CDR3 is 15 amino acids long. From germline, CDR1 is LGHDT and CDR2 YNNKEL (reference sequence). This chain's CDR3 is CASSETVAESYERYF. The CDR3, as DNA: TGTGCCAGCAGCGAGACTGTAGCGGAGTCCTACGAGCGGTACTTC.

J is TRBJ2-2 and V is TRBV27; D is perhaps TRBD1 (5 bases). V dropped 2 bases and J dropped 4 bases, with 8 bases sitting between them. The germline V gene has CDR1 MNHEY and CDR2 SMNVEV (reference sequence). This CDR3 has 14 residues. CDR3 nucleotides: TGTGCCAGCAGTTTAGGCAGGGCCACCGGGGAGCTGTTTTTT. Amino acids: CASSLGRATGELFF.

The chain uses TRBV7-8 and TRBJ2-5, with 9 positions matching TRBD2. CDR1 SGHVS and CDR2 FQNEAQ come from the germline V gene. The V gene end was trimmed by 6 bases and the J gene end by 1 base; junction bases not matched to a gene: 15. CDR3 length equals 18 residues. This chain's CDR3 is CASRAGTSSLPAQETQYF. The CDR3, as DNA: TGTGCCAGCAGGGCGGGGACTAGCAGCCTACCCGCCCAAGAGACCCAGTACTTC.

The J gene is TRBJ2-1, the V gene TRBV29-1, with TRBD2 identical over 16 bases. Germline V CDR1 and CDR2: SQVTM, ANQGSEA. The J segment lost 9 bases and the V segment lost 5 bases, leaving 7 bases of the junction unmatched. The length of the CDR3 is 15 residues. The CDR3 loop is CSVPGLAGGGGEQFF. The CDR3 region has the DNA TGCAGCGTTCCGGGACTAGCGGGGGGGGGCGGTGAGCAGTTCTTC.

The genes are TRBV7-8 and TRBJ2-4; 7 nucleotides align to TRBD1. The end of the DNA aligns better with TRBJ2-7, so the J call may be wrong. The length of the CDR3 is 13 residues. CDR1 SGHVS and CDR2 FQNEAQ come from the germline V gene. The CDR3 DNA reads TGTGCCAGCAGTCGGGGACAGAGAGACGAGCAGTACTTC. Protein product: CASSRGQRDEQYF.

The rearrangement joins TRBV7-2 to TRBJ2-7; perhaps TRBD1 as D (6 bases). The V gene's germline CDR1 is SGHTA and CDR2 FQGNSA. CDR3 length: 13 amino acids. V was trimmed by 10 bases and J by 1 base, leaving 14 bases between them. CDR3 nucleotides: TGTGCCACTGGACAGCCGCTTTCCTACGAGCAGTACTTC. Translating gives CATGQPLSYEQYF.

The gene calls are TRBV24-1 and TRBJ2-1; D uncertain. The CDR3 loop spans 12 amino acids. V lost 9 bases and J lost 7, with 12 bases in between. Germline values: CDR1 KGHDR, CDR2 SFDVKD. CDR3 DNA sequence: TGTGCCACCGGTGCCACGGGTAATGAGCAGTTCTTC. It encodes CATGATGNEQFF.

This rearrangement joins TRBV20-1 to TRBJ2-5, with D perhaps matching TRBD2 (6 bases). CDR1 and CDR2 from the germline V gene are DFQATT and SNEGSKA (reference sequence). The CDR3 spans 18 residues. V was cut by 0 bases and J by 5 bases, with 25 bases left in between. CDR3 nucleotides: TGCAGTGCTAGAGATCAAAGAAAGAGTGGCGGGGTTTGGGAGACCCAGTACTTC. Amino acid sequence: CSARDQRKSGGVWETQYF.

The chain joins TRBV12-3 or TRBV12-4 to TRBJ2-7; TRBD1 or TRBD2 may be the D gene (5 bases each). The CDR3 is 15 amino acids. The V end was cut by 1 base, the J end by 1 base, with 11 bases between. CDR3 sequence (DNA): TGTGCCAGCAGTTTAGGAGGGGCGGTTTCCTACGAGCAGTACTTC. Encoded protein: CASSLGGAVSYEQYF.

V is TRBV5-6 and J is TRBJ1-5; 10 bases map to TRBD1. CDR1 SGHDT and CDR2 YYEEEE come from the germline V gene. The CDR3 extends over 15 amino acids. Losses at the gene ends were 3 bases for V and 6 bases for J; bases not matched to a gene: 6. CDR3 DNA: TGTGCCAGCAGCTCCCTGACAGGGGGCATTCAGCCCCAGCATTTT. Its protein product is CASSSLTGGIQPQHF. Looking up the rest from reference TRBV5-6 and TRBJ1-5 gives the full variable domain: DAGVTQSPTHLIKTRGQQVTLRCSPKSGHDTVSWYQQALGQGPQFIFQYYEEEERQRGNFPDRFSGHQFPNYSSELNVNALLLGDSALYLCASSSLTGGIQPQHFGDGTRLSIL.

This clonotype was counted only a few times. The chain carries TRBV29-1 and TRBJ2-7; unclear D gene. Germline V gene sequence: CDR1 SQVTM, CDR2 ANQGSEA. The CDR3 runs to 12 residues. V was shortened by 7 bases and J by 5 bases, with 15 bases between the two germline ends. The CDR3 reads CSASIVRDEQYF. CDR3 bases: TGCAGCGCCTCAATCGTCCGGGACGAGCAGTACTTC.

This clonotype came up once. CDR3 in amino acids: CASSYSRDESQETQYF. The CDR3 nucleotides are TGTGCCAGCAGTTACTCCAGGGACGAAAGTCAAGAGACCCAGTACTTC. The chain uses TRBV6-6 and TRBJ2-5, with D perhaps assigned TRBD1 or TRBD2 (5 bases each). Trimming removed 0 bases from V and 2 bases from J, with 13 bases in between. Germline V CDR1 and CDR2: MNHNY, SVGAGI (reference sequence). This CDR3 has 16 amino acids.